A selection of T cell receptor beta chains follows, all from one sample in a study of early stage breast cancer tumors. The protocol was immunoSEQ multiplex PCR, while the TCRdb copy is restricted to in-frame clones and leaves out a portion. The table has roughly 40,000 clones, approximately 72% seen once. The specimen sequenced was blood. The receptors originated from a person in their fifties or sixties with breast cancer. The CDR3 runs from the conserved cysteine through the conserved F or W. The order of the fields is D gene, V gene, CDR3 protein. D genes are given only for firm matches.

TRBD1 | TRBV19 | CASSMGRQGRSQHF
TRBD2 | TRBV18 | CASSPPGGGTTDTQYF
TRBD2 | TRBV4-2 | CASSQDLDSGKFF
NA | TRBV9 | CASSTTSTDTQYF
NA | TRBV18 | CASSPGTGRNQPQHF
NA | TRBV5-6 | CASSQPAGLAPATNEKLFF
TRBD2 | TRBV7-9 | CASTLSGRGHEQYF
TRBD2 | TRBV13 | CASSPGTRDYNEQFF
TRBD2 | TRBV5-1 | CASSLSRLAGRTDTQYF
NA | TRBV7-9 | CASSPRRVGENIQYF
NA | TRBV6-1 | CASSETTGQGLYGYTF
TRBD2 | TRBV28 | CASSLGLAGGYEQYF
NA | TRBV5-1 | CASSPRASPGDYGYTF
TRBD2 | TRBV5-1 | CASSLAGGREGEQYF
NA | TRBV21-1 | CRGGRLNTEAFF
NA | TRBV2 | CASSVGISSGNTIYF
TRBD2 | TRBV12-5 | CASAAGAGGTQYF
TRBD2 | TRBV29-1 | CSVEGLAGGPQIYNEQFF
TRBD2 | TRBV2 | CASSERAGGADTQYF
TRBD2 | TRBV2 | CATGTSGSTDTQYF
TRBD2 | TRBV27 | CASSLKTSGFVDTQYF
TRBD1 | TRBV4-1 | CASSQEQGWGANVLTF
NA | TRBV27 | CASSSEGAQHF
NA | TRBV14 | CASSPPRRGVSYEQYF
NA | TRBV7-8 | CASSPGQGLSNQPQHF
NA | TRBV10-3 | CAITTGVYGYTF
NA | TRBV27 | CASSLSFYPTDTQYF